Below, 5 T cell receptor beta chains from the same sample are listed, as sequenced in a study of T cell responses to AZD1222 COVID-19 vaccine. Here immunoSEQ multiplex PCR was the method, and the copy in TCRdb shows in-frame clones only, minus some. Among approximately 82,000 clones listed, 90% to 95% were seen once. Sample: peripheral blood, taken on day 0 of AZD1222 vaccination. Receptor source: an adult in good health.

The chain uses TRBV9 and TRBJ2-3; D possibly corresponds to TRBD1 (6 bases). V was cut by 0 bases and J by 4 bases, with 15 bases left in between. The CDR3 extends over 16 amino acids. Germline loops: CDR1 SGDLS, CDR2 YYNGEE. The CDR3 nucleotides are TGTGCCAGCAGCGTAGAGGGCAGGGGTCGGGCAGATACGCAGTATTTT. Protein sequence: CASSVEGRGRADTQYF.

The J gene is TRBJ2-5, the V gene TRBV2, with 9 bases lining up with TRBD2. CDR1 and CDR2 from the germline V gene are SNHLY and FYNNEI. This CDR3 region has 15 residues. Losses at the gene ends were 11 bases for V and 1 base for J; bases not matched to a gene: 11. In DNA form, the CDR3 reads TGTGCCGGCCGCCGACTAGCGGTTACCCAAGAGACCCAGTACTTC. Encoded protein: CAGRRLAVTQETQYF.

The chain joins TRBV2 to TRBJ2-1, with no clear D. This CDR3 comprises 13 residues. Germline lookup yields CDR1 SNHLY and CDR2 FYNNEI. With 7 bases removed from V and 15 bases from J, the gap between germline ends came to 22 bases. The CDR3 DNA is TGTGCCAGCATCCCGGGTCTAACGTCTAGAGGGTTCTTC. Translation: CASIPGLTSRGFF.

This chain links TRBV5-4 with TRBJ2-7; 7 nucleotides agree with TRBD2. This CDR3 contains 16 residues. After removal of 0 bases from V and 2 bases from J, the junction contained 8 bases not matched to a gene. Per the germline V gene, CDR1 is SGHNT and CDR2 is YYREEE (reference sequence). Here the CDR3 reads CASSLGSARGTYEQYF. The DNA for the CDR3 is TGTGCCAGCAGCTTGGGGTCGGCGCGGGGGACCTACGAGCAGTACTTC.

This clone was seen just once. The V gene is TRBV6-6, the J gene TRBJ1-1, with D perhaps matching TRBD1 (5 bases). CDR1 MNHNY and CDR2 SVGAGI come from the germline V gene (reference sequence). The V end lost 5 bases, the J end lost 1 base, and 11 bases lay between the germline ends. The CDR3 loop spans 14 amino acids. The DNA for the CDR3 is TGTGCCAGCAGTGCCCGGGGCAAGAACACTGAAGCTTTCTTT. Amino acid sequence: CASSARGKNTEAFF.